This TCR beta chain was documented in a study of identical twins. TCRdb analysed the 5' RACE reads with MiXCR anew, one entry per CDR3 protein. The data contain roughly 500,000 distinct CDR3 sequences, 22% of them singletons. The sample holds a few counts of this clonotype. V lost 3 bases, J lost 6 bases, and 16 bases stayed unmatched. Germline V gene data show CDR1 as DFQATT and CDR2 as SNEGSKA (reference sequence). The length of the CDR3 is 17 residues. This sample was also put to use in a study of T cells expressing NK-cell markers. That report notes: Obtained from sorted CD3+CD56+NKG2C+, CD3+CD56+NKG2C- and CD3+CD56-NKG2C+ T cells were the TCR beta repertoires. Several experiments added an anti-gamma-delta TCR antibody to sort only alpha-beta TCR T cells.

V is TRBV20-1 and J is TRBJ2-3, with 9 bases that match TRBD2. The receptor was derived from a woman under 30 in good health. Material: CD4+ T cells sorted from blood. The CDR3 loop reads CSASKRGGGATFDTQYF. CDR3 bases: TGCAGTGCTAGCAAGCGGGGCGGGGGGGCAACCTTTGATACGCAGTATTTT.